This T cell receptor (beta chain) was retrieved from a study of CD8+CD57+ T cells in acquired aplastic anemia (dated by TCRdb to 2017 to 2018). Some background on the complete study: A mean of about 3.2 ug of DNA, ranging from roughly 0.18 to 30 ug, was extracted from sorted CD4+ and CD8+ cells. A CD8+CD57+ expansion meant a frequency higher than the mean frequency seen in healthy subjects. The study at large found these results: Although roughly 30 CD8+ CDR3 sequences were shared by patients and controls, these sequences appeared highly expressed in patients and within the immunodominant clones of patients. Between patients and healthy controls, no significant difference in CD8+ Simpson's diversity was found (P=0.060).

Genomic DNA was used as template for profiling of TCR beta VDJ combinations and CDR3 sequences. TCR repertoire sequencing was run on an Illumina HiSeq 2000. In the source study's methods: Repertoire assessment relied on Simpson's diversity index, CDR3 size and DJ length profiles, and TRBV/TRBJ rearrangement plots. The most abundant DNA sequence in the deep sequencing data was taken as the immunodominant clone. CDR3 amino acid sequences were screened for sharing across subjects and were compared with published repertoires and the VDJdb database. The raw public data were reprocessed by TCRdb itself: fastp quality trimming at Q25, MiXCR clonotype calling, in-frame beta chains only. Entries that share a CDR3 protein sequence are merged under the most common genes and DNA. These V and J calls are TCRdb output, not the study's own analysis. The sample table records 130,000 or so distinct CDR3 sequences; over 30% of these occur just once. The top ten clones comprise 2.6% of the sample.

The V and J ends are trimmed by 7 bases and 4 bases, leaving 13 bases between them. CDR3 length: 13 amino acids, cysteine to phenylalanine. Just CDR3 DNA is preserved here, 39 bases in frame from base 1. CDR1 and CDR2 were assigned from the germline V gene as SNHLY and FYNNEI. The patients picked for sequencing were ones in whom flow cytometry had shown an expansion of CD8+CD57+ cells. All patients had severe acquired aplastic anemia diagnosed by International Study of Aplastic Anemia and Agranulocytosis and Camitta criteria. Patients had received no therapy at the time of blood sampling. In this study, sorted CD4+ and CD8+ T cells from the blood of healthy subjects and of severe aplastic anemia patients had their TCR repertoires deep-sequenced. In the USA, patient enrollment took place under clinicaltrials.gov protocols 00001620, 01623167, 00001397, 00071045, 00081523 and 00961064. Ficoll-Paque density gradient centrifugation was used to isolate peripheral blood mononuclear cells. Before DNA extraction, CD4+ and CD8+ T cells were sorted by FACS or by magnetic beads.

At least ten counts were recorded for this clonotype. No antigen is known for it. Base quality data are lacking; no much larger clone is found one base away. This TCR came from a human donor with aplastic anemia. The sequence is built from TRBV2 and TRBJ1-1; the D gene is not confidently resolved. Source material: sorted CD4+, CD8+, or CD8+CD57+ T cells (not recorded which) from PBMCs. The DNA is as follows: TGTGCCAGCATTTTAGGAGTCGGCACTGAAGCTTTCTTT. Protein translation: CASILGVGTEAFF. Supplemented by the reference TRBV2 and TRBJ1-1 proteins around the CDR3, the complete variable domain is EPEVTQTPSHQVTQMGQEVILRCVPISNHLYFYWYRQILGQKVEFLVSFYNNEISEKSEIFDDQFSVERPDGSNFTLKIRSTKLEDSAMYFCASILGVGTEAFFGQGTRLTVV.